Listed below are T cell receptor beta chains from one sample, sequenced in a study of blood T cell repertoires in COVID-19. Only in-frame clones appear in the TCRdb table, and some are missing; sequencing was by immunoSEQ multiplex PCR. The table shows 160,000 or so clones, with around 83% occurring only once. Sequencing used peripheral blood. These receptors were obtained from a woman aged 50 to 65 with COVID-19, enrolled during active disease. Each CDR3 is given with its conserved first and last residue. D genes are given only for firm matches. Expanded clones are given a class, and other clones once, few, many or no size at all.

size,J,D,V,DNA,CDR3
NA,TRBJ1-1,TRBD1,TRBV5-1,TGCGCCAGCAGCTTGGACGGACAGGGGGCGGACACTGAAGCTTTCTTT,CASSLDGQGADTEAFF
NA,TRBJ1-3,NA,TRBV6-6,TGTGCCAGCAGCTCAGGTACTGGAAACACCATATATTTT,CASSSGTGNTIYF
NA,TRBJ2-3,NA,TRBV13,TGTGCCAGCAGACCTACGCGGGACCGACCCACAGATACGCAGTATTTT,CASRPTRDRPTDTQYF
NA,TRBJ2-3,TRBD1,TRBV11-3,TGTGCCAGCAGTACAGGGGGAGGAACAGATACGCAGTATTTT,CASSTGGGTDTQYF
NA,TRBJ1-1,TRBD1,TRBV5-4,TGTGCCAGCAGCTCCCCCGGGACAGGTAACACTGAAGCTTTCTTT,CASSSPGTGNTEAFF
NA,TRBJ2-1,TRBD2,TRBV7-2,TGTGCCAGCAGCTTAGGGCCAGCGGGGTTATACAATGAGCAGTTCTTC,CASSLGPAGLYNEQFF
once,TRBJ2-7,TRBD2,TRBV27,TGTGCCAGCAGTTTCTCTAGCGGGGGAAAGGGCGAGCAGTACTTC,CASSFSSGGKGEQYF
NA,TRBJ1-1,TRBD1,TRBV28,TGTGCCAGCTCCGGGGCAGGGACAGGAGAAGCTTTCTTT,CASSGAGTGEAFF
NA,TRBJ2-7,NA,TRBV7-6,TGTGCCAGCAGCTTAGCGGACAGCTACGAGCAGTACTTC,CASSLADSYEQYF
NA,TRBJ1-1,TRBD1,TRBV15,TGTGCCACCAGCAGGCGAGGGGGACAGATGAACACTGAAGCTTTCTTT,CATSRRGGQMNTEAFF
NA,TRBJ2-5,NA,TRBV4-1,TGCGCCAGCAGCCAAGATGCGAGTAGCTTCACGTTCCAAGAGACCCAGTACTTC,CASSQDASSFTFQETQYF
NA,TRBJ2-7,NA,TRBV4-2,TGTGCCAGCAGCCCCAGGTCGGGGTACTACGAGCAGTACTTC,CASSPRSGYYEQYF
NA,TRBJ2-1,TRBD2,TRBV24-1,TGTGCCACCAGTGACCTCGGGACTAGCGGGGGGTACGCCTACAATGAGCAGTTCTTC,CATSDLGTSGGYAYNEQFF
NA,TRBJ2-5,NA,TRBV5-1,TGCGCCAGCAGCTTGGAAAGGAGTCTCCTCGAAGAGACCCAGTACTTC,CASSLERSLLEETQYF
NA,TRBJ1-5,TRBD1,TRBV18,TGTGCCAGCTCAAGGACAGGGGGCATCAATCAGCCCCAGCATTTT,CASSRTGGINQPQHF
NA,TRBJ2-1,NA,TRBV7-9,TGTGCCAGCAGCCCAAACCAGGACAATGAGCAGTTCTTC,CASSPNQDNEQFF
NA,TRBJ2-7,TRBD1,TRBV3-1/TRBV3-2,TGTGCCAGCAGCCTGGGGACAGGCTCCGGGGGCGAGCAGTACTTC,CASSLGTGSGGEQYF
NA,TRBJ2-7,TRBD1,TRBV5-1,TGCGCCAGCAGCTACGGACAGGGGAGCTCCTACGAGCAGTACTTC,CASSYGQGSSYEQYF
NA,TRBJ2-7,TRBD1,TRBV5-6,TGTGCCAGCAGTCCAGGGGGAACCTACGAGCAGTACTTC,CASSPGGTYEQYF
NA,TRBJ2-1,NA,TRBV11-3,TGTGCCAGCAGCTTAGATTGGGGAAGGGGTATTGGAAATGAGCAGTTCTTC,CASSLDWGRGIGNEQFF
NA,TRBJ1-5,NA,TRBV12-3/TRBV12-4,TGTGCCAGCAGTTTCACCGGTAATCAGCCCCAGCATTTT,CASSFTGNQPQHF
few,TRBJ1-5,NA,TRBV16,TGTGCCAGCAGCCAATCTTCACCCGGGTCCAATCAGCCCCAGCATTTT,CASSQSSPGSNQPQHF
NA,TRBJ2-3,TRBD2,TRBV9,TGTGCCAGCAGCGTAGCGGGGGGGCCGCCGGGAGAAGATACGCAGTATTTT,CASSVAGGPPGEDTQYF
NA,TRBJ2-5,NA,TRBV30,TGTGCCTGGAGCGGAACGGGACCCGGAGGGGAGACCCAGTACTTC,CAWSGTGPGGETQYF
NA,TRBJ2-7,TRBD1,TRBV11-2,TGTGCCAGCAGACGACCGGGACAGCACTCCTACGAGCAGTACTTC,CASRRPGQHSYEQYF
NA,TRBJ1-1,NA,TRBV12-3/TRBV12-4,TGTGCCAGCAGTTTTAGGGGAATAACTGAAGCTTTCTTT,CASSFRGITEAFF
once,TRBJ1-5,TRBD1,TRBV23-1,TGCGCCAGCAGTCGCATAGGACAGGGTATAACCAATCAGCCCCAGCATTTT,CASSRIGQGITNQPQHF
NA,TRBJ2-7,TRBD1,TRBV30,TGTGCCTGGAGTATCGGACAGGCGACATTCTACGAGCAGTACTTC,CAWSIGQATFYEQYF
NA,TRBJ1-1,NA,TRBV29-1,TGCAGCGTCAGTCGGTCGGGGGCTGAAGCTTTCTTT,CSVSRSGAEAFF
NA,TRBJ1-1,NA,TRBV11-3,TGTGCCAGCAGCTTCAATAGAAACACTGAAGCTTTCTTT,CASSFNRNTEAFF
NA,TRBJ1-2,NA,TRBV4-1,TGCGCCAGCAGTGGACGGGGGGTTTCGGGCTATGGCTACACCTTC,CASSGRGVSGYGYTF
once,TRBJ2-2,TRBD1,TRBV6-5,TGTGCCAGCAATACAGGGGACGCGAACACCGGGGAGCTGTTTTTT,CASNTGDANTGELFF
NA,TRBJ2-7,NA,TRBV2,TGTGCCAGCAGCCTGAGGGACATCTACGAGCAGTACTTC,CASSLRDIYEQYF
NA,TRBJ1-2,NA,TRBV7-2,TGTGCCAGCAGCCTAGCAAGGGAATCAGCACAGGGTGGCTACACCTTC,CASSLARESAQGGYTF
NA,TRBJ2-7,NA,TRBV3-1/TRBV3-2,TGTGCCAGCAGCCAGCAACAGGACCTAGTCTACGAGCAGTACTTC,CASSQQQDLVYEQYF
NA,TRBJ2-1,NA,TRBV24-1,TGTGCCACCAGCCGGGACAATTCCTACAATGAGCAGTTCTTC,CATSRDNSYNEQFF
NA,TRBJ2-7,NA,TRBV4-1,TGCGCCAGCAGCCAACCGACTACCACAAACTCCTACGAGCAGTACTTC,CASSQPTTTNSYEQYF
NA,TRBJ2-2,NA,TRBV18,TGTGCCAGCTCAAGTAGCCCCACCGGGGAGCTGTTTTTT,CASSSSPTGELFF
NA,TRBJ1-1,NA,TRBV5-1,TGCGCCAGCAGCTTGGCCGACACTGAAGCTTTCTTT,CASSLADTEAFF
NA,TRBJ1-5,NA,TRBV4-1,TGCGCCAGCAGCCAGCGTGCTAGAACCCCCCAGCATTTT,CASSQRARTPQHF
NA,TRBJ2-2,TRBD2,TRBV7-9,TGTGCCAGCACCCGCGGGGGTGGTAGCGGGGCCACCGGGGAGCTGTTTTTT,CASTRGGGSGATGELFF
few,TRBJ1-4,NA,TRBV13,TGTGCCAGCAGCTTAGAAGGAGAATTGGAGGAAAAACTGTTTTTT,CASSLEGELEEKLFF
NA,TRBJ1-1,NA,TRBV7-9,TGTGCCAGCAGCTTAGCGTCAGGGGTCACTGAAGCTTTCTTT,CASSLASGVTEAFF
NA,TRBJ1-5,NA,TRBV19,TGTGCCAGTACTTCTAGGGGGTTTTCGCATCAGCCCCAGCATTTT,CASTSRGFSHQPQHF
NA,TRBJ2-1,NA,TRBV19,TGTGCCAGTAGTATAAGGGGGGGGGCTAATGAGCAGTTCTTC,CASSIRGGANEQFF
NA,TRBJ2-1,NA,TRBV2,TGTGCCAGCATGCGACTAGTGACGGGAAATGAGCAGTTCTTC,CASMRLVTGNEQFF
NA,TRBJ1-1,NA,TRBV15,TGTGCCACTGTGGGGGGTGGGAGGACTGAAGCTTTCTTT,CATVGGGRTEAFF
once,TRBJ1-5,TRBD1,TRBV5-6,TGTGCCAGCAGCATGACAGGGGTTAGCAATCAGCCCCAGCATTTT,CASSMTGVSNQPQHF